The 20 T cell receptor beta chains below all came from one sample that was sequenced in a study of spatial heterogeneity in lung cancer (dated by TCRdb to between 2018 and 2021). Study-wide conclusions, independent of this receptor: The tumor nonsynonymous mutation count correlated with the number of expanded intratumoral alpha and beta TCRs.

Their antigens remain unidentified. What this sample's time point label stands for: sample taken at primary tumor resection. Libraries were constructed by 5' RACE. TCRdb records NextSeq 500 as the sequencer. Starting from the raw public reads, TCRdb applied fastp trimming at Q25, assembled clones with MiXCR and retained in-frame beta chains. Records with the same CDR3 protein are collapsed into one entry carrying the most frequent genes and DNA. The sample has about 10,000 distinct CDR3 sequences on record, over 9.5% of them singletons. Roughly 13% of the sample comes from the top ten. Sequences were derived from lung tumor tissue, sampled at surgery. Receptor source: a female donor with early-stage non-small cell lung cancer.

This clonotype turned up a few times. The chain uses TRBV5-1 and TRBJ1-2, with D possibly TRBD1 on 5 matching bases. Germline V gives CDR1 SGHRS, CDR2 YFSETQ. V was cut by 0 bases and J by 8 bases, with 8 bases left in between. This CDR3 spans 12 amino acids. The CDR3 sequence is CASSLGGAGYTF. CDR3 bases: TGCGCCAGCAGCTTGGGGGGCGCGGGCTACACCTTC.

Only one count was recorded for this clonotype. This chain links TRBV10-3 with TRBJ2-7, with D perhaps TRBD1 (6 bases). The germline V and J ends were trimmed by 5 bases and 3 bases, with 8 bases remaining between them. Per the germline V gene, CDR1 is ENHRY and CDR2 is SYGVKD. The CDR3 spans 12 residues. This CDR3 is CAISTQGYEQYF. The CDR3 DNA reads TGTGCCATCAGTACACAGGGCTACGAGCAGTACTTC.

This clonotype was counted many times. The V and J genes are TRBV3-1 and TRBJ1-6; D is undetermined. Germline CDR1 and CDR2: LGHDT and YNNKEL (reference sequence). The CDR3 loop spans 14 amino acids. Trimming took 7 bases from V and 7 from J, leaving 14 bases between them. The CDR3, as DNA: TGTGCCAGCACCCAGATGGATGGGAATTCACCCCTCCACTTT. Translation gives CASTQMDGNSPLHF. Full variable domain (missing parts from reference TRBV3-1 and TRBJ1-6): DTAVSQTPKYLVTQMGNDKSIKCEQNLGHDTMYWYKQDSKKFLKIMFSYNNKELIINETVPNRFSPKSPDKAHLNLHINSLELGDSAVYFCASTQMDGNSPLHFGNGTRLTVT.

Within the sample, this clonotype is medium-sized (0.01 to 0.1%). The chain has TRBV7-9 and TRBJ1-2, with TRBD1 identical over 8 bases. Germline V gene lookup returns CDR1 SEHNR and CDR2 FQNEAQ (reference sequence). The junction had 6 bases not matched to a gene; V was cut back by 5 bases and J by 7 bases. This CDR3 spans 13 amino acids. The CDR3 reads CASSQGQGSGYTF. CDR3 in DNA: TGTGCCAGCAGCCAAGGACAGGGCTCTGGCTACACCTTC.

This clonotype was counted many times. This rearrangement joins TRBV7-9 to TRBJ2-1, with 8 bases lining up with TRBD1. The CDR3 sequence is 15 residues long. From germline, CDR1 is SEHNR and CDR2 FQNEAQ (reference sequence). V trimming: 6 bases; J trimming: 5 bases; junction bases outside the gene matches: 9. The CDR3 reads CASSYVLQGDNEQFF. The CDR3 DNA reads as TGTGCCAGCAGTTATGTCCTACAGGGGGACAATGAGCAGTTCTTC.

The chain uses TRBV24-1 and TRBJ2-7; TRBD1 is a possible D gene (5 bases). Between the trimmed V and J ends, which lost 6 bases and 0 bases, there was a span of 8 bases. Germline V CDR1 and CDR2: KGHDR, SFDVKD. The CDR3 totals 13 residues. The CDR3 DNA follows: TGTGCCACCAGTTCTGGGGCCTCCTACGAGCAGTACTTC. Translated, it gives CATSSGASYEQYF.

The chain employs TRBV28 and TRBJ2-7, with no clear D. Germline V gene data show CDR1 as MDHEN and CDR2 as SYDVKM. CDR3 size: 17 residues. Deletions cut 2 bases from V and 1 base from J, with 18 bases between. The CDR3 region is CASSLRLNKVLSYEQYF. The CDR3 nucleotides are TGTGCCAGCAGTTTACGCCTGAATAAAGTATTGTCCTACGAGCAGTACTTC.

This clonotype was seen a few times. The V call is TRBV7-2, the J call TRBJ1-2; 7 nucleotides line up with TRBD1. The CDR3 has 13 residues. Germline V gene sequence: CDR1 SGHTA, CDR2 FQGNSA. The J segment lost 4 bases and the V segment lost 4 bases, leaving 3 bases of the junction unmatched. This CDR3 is CASSSGQVYGYTF. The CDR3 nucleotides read TGTGCCAGCAGCTCCGGACAGGTCTATGGCTACACCTTC. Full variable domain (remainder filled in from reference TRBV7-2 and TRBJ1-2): GAGVSQSPSNKVTEKGKDVELRCDPISGHTALYWYRQSLGQGLEFLIYFQGNSAPDKSGLPSDRFSAERTGGSVSTLTIQRTQQEDSAVYLCASSSGQVYGYTFGSGTRLTVV.

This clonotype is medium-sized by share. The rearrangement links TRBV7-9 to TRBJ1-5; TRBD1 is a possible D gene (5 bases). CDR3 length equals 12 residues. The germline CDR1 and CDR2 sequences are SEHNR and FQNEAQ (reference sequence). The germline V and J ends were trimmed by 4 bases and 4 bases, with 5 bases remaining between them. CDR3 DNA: TGTGCCAGCAGCTGGGGGAATCAGCCCCAGCATTTT. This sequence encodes CASSWGNQPQHF. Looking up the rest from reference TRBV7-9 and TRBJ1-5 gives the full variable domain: DTGVSQNPRHKITKRGQNVTFRCDPISEHNRLYWYRQTLGQGPEFLTYFQNEAQLEKSRLLSDRFSAERPKGSFSTLEIQRTEQGDSAMYLCASSWGNQPQHFGDGTRLSIL.

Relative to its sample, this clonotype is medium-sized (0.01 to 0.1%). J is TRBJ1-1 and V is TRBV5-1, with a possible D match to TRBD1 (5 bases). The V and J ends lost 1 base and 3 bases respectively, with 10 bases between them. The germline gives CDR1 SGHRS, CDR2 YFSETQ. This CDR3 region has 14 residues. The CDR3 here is CASSLSGRYTEAFF. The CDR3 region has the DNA TGCGCCAGCAGCTTGTCAGGGAGGTACACTGAAGCTTTCTTT.

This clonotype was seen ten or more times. Here the CDR3 reads CSARMGEQYF. Here the CDR3 DNA reads TGCAGTGCTAGAATGGGCGAGCAGTACTTC. The V call is TRBV20-1, the J call TRBJ2-7; D gene uncertain. Trimming left V 2 bases short and J 6 bases short, with 5 bases between. This CDR3 region has 10 residues. From germline, CDR1 is DFQATT and CDR2 SNEGSKA (reference sequence).

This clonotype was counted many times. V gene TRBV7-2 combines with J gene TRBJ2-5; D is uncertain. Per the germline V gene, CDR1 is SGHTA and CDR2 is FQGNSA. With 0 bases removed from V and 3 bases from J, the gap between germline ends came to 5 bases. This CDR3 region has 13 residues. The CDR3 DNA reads TGTGCCAGCAGCTTAGCCAAGAAAGAGACCCAGTACTTC. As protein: CASSLAKKETQYF.

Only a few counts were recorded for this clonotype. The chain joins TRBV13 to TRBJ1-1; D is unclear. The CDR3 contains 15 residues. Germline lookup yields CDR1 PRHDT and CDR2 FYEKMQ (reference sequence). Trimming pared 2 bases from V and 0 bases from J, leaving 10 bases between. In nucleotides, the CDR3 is TGTGCCAGCAGCTTATCACCGTCAATGAACACTGAAGCTTTCTTT. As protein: CASSLSPSMNTEAFF.

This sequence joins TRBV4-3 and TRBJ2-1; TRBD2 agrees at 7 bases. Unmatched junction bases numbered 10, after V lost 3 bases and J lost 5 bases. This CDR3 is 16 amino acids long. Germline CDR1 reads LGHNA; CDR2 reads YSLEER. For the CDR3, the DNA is TGCGCCAGCAGCCAGGCTCTGGGACTACCGGACAATGAGCAGTTCTTC. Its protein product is CASSQALGLPDNEQFF.

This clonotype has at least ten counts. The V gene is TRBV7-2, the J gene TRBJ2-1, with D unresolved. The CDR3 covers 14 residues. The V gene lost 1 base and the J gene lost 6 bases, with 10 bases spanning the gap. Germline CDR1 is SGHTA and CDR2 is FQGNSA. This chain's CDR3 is CASSLGGRVNEQFF. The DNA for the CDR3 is TGTGCCAGCAGCTTAGGTGGCAGAGTCAATGAGCAGTTCTTC.

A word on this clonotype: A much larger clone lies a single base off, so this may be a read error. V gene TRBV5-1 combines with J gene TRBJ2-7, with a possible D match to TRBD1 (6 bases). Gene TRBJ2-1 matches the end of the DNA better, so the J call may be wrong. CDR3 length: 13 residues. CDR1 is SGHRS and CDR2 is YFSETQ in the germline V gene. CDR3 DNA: TGCGCCAGCAGCCTCGGACAGACGGGTGAGCAGTTCTTC. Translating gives CASSLGQTGEQFF.

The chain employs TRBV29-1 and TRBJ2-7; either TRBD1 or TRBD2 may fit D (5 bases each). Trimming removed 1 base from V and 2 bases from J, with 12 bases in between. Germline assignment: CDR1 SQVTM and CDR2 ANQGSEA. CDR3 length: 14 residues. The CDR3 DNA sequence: TGCAGCGTTGAAGCCGGGACGGCGACCTACGAGCAGTACTTC. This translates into CSVEAGTATYEQYF.

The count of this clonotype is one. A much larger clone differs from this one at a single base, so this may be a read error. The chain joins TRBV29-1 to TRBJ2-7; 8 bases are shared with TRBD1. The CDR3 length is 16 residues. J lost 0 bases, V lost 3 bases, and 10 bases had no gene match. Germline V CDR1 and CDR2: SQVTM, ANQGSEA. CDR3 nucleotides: TGCAGCGTTGAGACCTCGGGACAGGACTTCTCCTACGAGCAGTACTTC. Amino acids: CSVETSGQDFSYEQYF.

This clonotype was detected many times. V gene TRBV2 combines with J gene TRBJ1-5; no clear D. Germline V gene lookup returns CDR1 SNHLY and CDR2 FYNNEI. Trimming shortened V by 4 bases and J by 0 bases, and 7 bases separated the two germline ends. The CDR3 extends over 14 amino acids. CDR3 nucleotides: TGTGCCAGCAGTGTCTCGCATAGCAATCAGCCCCAGCATTTT. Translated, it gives CASSVSHSNQPQHF.

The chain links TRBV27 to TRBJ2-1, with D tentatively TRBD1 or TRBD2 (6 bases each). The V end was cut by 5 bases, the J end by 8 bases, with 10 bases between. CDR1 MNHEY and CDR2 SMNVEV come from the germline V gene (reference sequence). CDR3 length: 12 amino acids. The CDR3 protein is CASSKGGYEQFF. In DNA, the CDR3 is TGTGCCAGCAGTAAAGGGGGGTATGAGCAGTTCTTC.